This passage covers 16 T cell receptor beta chains from one sample sequenced in a study of blood T cell repertoires in COVID-19. The repertoire was sequenced with immunoSEQ multiplex PCR; TCRdb's copy has only in-frame clones and lacks some. In the table there are 200,000 to 300,000 clones, 70% to 90% of which are singletons. Sequencing was done on a sample of peripheral blood. These receptors were collected from a man aged 45-65 years with acute or convalescent COVID-19.

The J gene is TRBJ2-2, the V gene TRBV12-3 or TRBV12-4; D is ambiguous. Trimming cost V 5 bases and J 1 base, with 5 bases left between them. The CDR3 runs 13 residues. The CDR3 DNA follows: TGTGCCAGCAGTACCGGGAACACCGGGGAGCTGTTTTTT. It specifies CASSTGNTGELFF.

This chain connects TRBV7-2 to TRBJ2-7, with D tentatively TRBD2 (5 bases). The CDR3 contains 16 residues. V lost 1 base and J 3 bases, leaving 16 bases between the germline ends. Germline CDR1 and CDR2: SGHTA and FQGNSA. The CDR3 DNA follows: TGTGCCAGCAGCTTAGAGGTCCGGGGTTCTAACTACGAGCAGTACTTC. Translation: CASSLEVRGSNYEQYF.

This rearrangement joins TRBV11-3 to TRBJ1-4; D unclear. Germline V gene data show CDR1 as SGHNT and CDR2 as YENEEA. The V and J ends lost 1 base and 0 bases respectively, with 9 bases between them. CDR3 size: 16 residues. DNA of the CDR3: TGTGCCAGCAGCTTAGGATTCGGTGCAACTAATGAAAAACTGTTTTTT. Its protein is CASSLGFGATNEKLFF.

The chain links TRBV24-1 to TRBJ2-2; TRBD2 matches 7 bases. The CDR3 contains 13 residues. Trimming cost V 9 bases and J 6 bases; bases outside gene matches: 6. Per germline, CDR1 KGHDR and CDR2 SFDVKD. CDR3 bases: TGTGCCACCGGGCGGGAGCCCCCCGGGGAGCTGTTTTTT. Translated, it gives CATGREPPGELFF.

The rearrangement joins TRBV11-3 to TRBJ2-6; 7 positions match TRBD1. The CDR3 is 18 amino acids. Germline V CDR1 and CDR2: SGHNT, YENEEA. Trimming took 4 bases from V and 0 from J; bases not matched to a gene: 9. CDR3 nucleotide sequence: TGTGCCAGCAGCTCGGGACAGTTTGCCTACTCTGGGGCCAACGTCCTGACTTTC. Protein: CASSSGQFAYSGANVLTF.

The gene calls are TRBV27 and TRBJ1-2; D is possibly TRBD1 (6 bases). In germline, CDR1 is MNHEY, CDR2 SMNVEV (reference sequence). The V and J ends lost 2 bases and 8 bases respectively, with 12 bases between them. There are 13 residues in the CDR3. The CDR3 bases are TGTGCCAGCAGTTTACTGGGGGGGGGCGGCTACACCTTC. Residues: CASSLLGGGGYTF.

This rearrangement joins TRBV5-1 to TRBJ1-3, with TRBD1 as a possible D gene (6 bases). V was trimmed by 7 bases and J by 0 bases, leaving 14 bases between them. Germline V gene lookup returns CDR1 SGHRS and CDR2 YFSETQ. The CDR3 is 15 residues long. The CDR3 sequence: CASSGTRSSGNTIYF. The CDR3 DNA is TGCGCCAGCTCCGGGACACGGAGCTCTGGAAACACCATATATTTT.

This sequence joins TRBV3-1 (or the pseudogene TRBV3-2) and TRBJ1-2; D gene ambiguous. Trimming removed 2 bases from V and 8 bases from J, with 15 bases in between. CDR1 LGHDT and CDR2 YNNKEL come from the germline V gene (reference sequence). The CDR3 runs 14 residues. CDR3 sequence: CASSQKGAPGGYTF. The CDR3 DNA sequence: TGTGCCAGCAGCCAAAAAGGAGCCCCCGGGGGCTACACCTTC.

The V gene is TRBV3-1 (or the pseudogene TRBV3-2), the J gene TRBJ2-3; 8 bases align to TRBD2. The ends lost 5 bases at V and 3 bases at J; junction bases unmatched: 16. The V gene's germline CDR1 is LGHDT and CDR2 YNNKEL (reference sequence). The CDR3 has 18 residues. Here the CDR3 reads CASSAVGRRGGLTDTQYF. The CDR3 DNA sequence: TGTGCCAGCAGCGCAGTGGGTCGTCGGGGGGGGTTGACAGATACGCAGTATTTT.

This clone appeared a single time. The gene calls are TRBV7-6 and TRBJ2-7; 11 nucleotides line up with TRBD1. CDR1 is SGHVS, CDR2 FNYEAQ, per germline. V trimming: 2 bases; J trimming: 6 bases; junction bases outside the gene matches: 12. The CDR3 runs to 17 residues. The CDR3 coding sequence is TGTGCCAGCAGCTTACCCAAGGGCGGGACAGGGGGTACCGAGCAGTACTTC. Translation: CASSLPKGGTGGTEQYF.

The J gene is TRBJ1-3, the V gene TRBV11-2; D perhaps matches TRBD1 (5 bases). This CDR3 comprises 18 residues. Germline CDR1 and CDR2: SGHAT and FQNNGV. V lost 6 bases and J 0 bases, leaving 21 bases between the germline ends. For the CDR3, the DNA is TGTGCCAGCAGTTTGCAGGGCCTGGACCGGAGCTCTGGAAACACCATATATTTT. Protein: CASSLQGLDRSSGNTIYF.

This rearrangement joins TRBV6-4 to TRBJ1-4, with 11 positions matching TRBD1. This CDR3 comprises 19 residues. Germline V gene sequence: CDR1 MRHNA, CDR2 SNTAGT. Trimming cost V 7 bases and J 7 bases; bases outside gene matches: 20. The CDR3: CASKTRTGGEVPIGEKLFF. DNA of the CDR3: TGTGCCAGCAAAACCCGGACAGGGGGCGAGGTCCCTATAGGTGAAAAACTGTTTTTT.

V and J are TRBV11-3 and TRBJ2-3; D is possibly TRBD1 (6 bases). The CDR3 loop spans 14 amino acids. Germline CDR1 reads SGHNT; CDR2 reads YENEEA. The ends were cut back, 8 bases at V and 2 bases at J, with 14 bases in the middle. In DNA, the CDR3 is TGTGCCAGCGGAAAGACAGGTTTCACAGATACGCAGTATTTT. Protein product: CASGKTGFTDTQYF.

The J gene is TRBJ2-1, the V gene TRBV5-8; a weak D match, TRBD1 (6 bases). V was trimmed by 0 bases and J by 2 bases, leaving 9 bases between them. The CDR3 sequence is 15 residues long. Per the germline V gene, CDR1 is SGHTS and CDR2 is YDEGEE. CDR3 DNA sequence: TGTGCCAGCAGCTTGGCAGGGGTGCCCTACAATGAGCAGTTCTTC. Amino acids: CASSLAGVPYNEQFF.

The chain has TRBV5-6 and TRBJ1-5, with a possible D match to TRBD1 (5 bases). The CDR3 totals 13 residues. Germline lookup yields CDR1 SGHDT and CDR2 YYEEEE. V was pared by 4 bases and J by 5 bases, with 10 bases between. In DNA form, the CDR3 reads TGTGCCAGCAGCCTTGACAGCGATCAGCCCCAGCATTTT. It is translated as CASSLDSDQPQHF.

The rearrangement links TRBV5-4 to TRBJ1-2; D gene ambiguous. CDR3 length: 18 amino acids. V was pared by 1 base and J by 1 base, with 20 bases between. Per germline, CDR1 SGHNT and CDR2 YYREEE (reference sequence). The DNA of the CDR3 is TGTGCCAGCAGCTTGATTCAGAGGGCTCAGGCTAGTAACTATGGCTACACCTTC. Translating it yields CASSLIQRAQASNYGYTF.